The 19 T cell receptor delta chains below were found in one sample sequenced in a study of gamma-delta T cells after stem cell transplantation. TCRdb redid clone calling on the RT-PCR reads using CATT. The profile shows about 2,400 delta-chain clones, over 2.5% of them singletons. The sample comprised gamma-delta T cells. Receptors originate from a human donor. It is not recorded whose cells these are; they may come from a transplant donor.

This clone was recorded a few times. V and J are TRDV2 and TRDJ1; 10 nucleotides line up with TRDD3. With V trimmed by 4 bases and J by 1 base, 8 bases remained unmatched. The CDR3 totals 16 residues. Germline V CDR1 and CDR2: GEAIGNYY, EKD. DNA for the CDR3: TGTGCCTGTGAAAGACTGGGGGATTCGCTCACCGATAAACTCATCTTT. It codes for CACERLGDSLTDKLIF.

By sample share, this clone is medium-sized (0.01 to 0.1%). Other DNA variants within this sample encode the same CDR3. The rearrangement uses TRDV2 and TRDJ1; perhaps TRDD3 as D (5 bases). This CDR3 is 23 amino acids long. Germline V CDR1 and CDR2: GEAIGNYY, EKD. Trimming removed 0 bases at V and 2 bases at J, with 36 bases between. In nucleotides, the CDR3 is TGTGCCTGTGACACCGTTGTATCAGCGGGATTGGAACACGGGAACCGGAGGACCGATAAACTCATCTTT. Its protein is CACDTVVSAGLEHGNRRTDKLIF.

Judged by abundance, this clone is medium-sized. At the DNA level, this CDR3 is encoded by other sequences in the same sample as well. The chain links TRDV2 to TRDJ1; weak D call: TRDD3 (6 bases). Trimming removed 1 base at V and 0 bases at J, with 17 bases between. This CDR3 contains 17 residues. Per the germline V gene, CDR1 is GEAIGNYY and CDR2 is EKD. The CDR3 is CACDTIAGDLYTDKLIF. The DNA for the CDR3 is TGTGCCTGTGACACGATAGCTGGGGATTTGTACACCGATAAACTCATCTTT.

By frequency in the sample, this clone is medium-sized. The rearrangement uses TRDV2 and TRDJ1, with 9 positions matching TRDD3. Looked up from germline, CDR1 is GEAIGNYY and CDR2 is EKD. CDR3 length: 16 amino acids. V was pared by 3 bases and J by 0 bases, with 7 bases of the junction left unmatched. The CDR3 sequence: CACDSMGDKDTDKLIF. In DNA, the CDR3 is TGTGCCTGTGACTCGATGGGGGATAAAGACACCGATAAACTCATCTTT.

Relative to its sample, this clone is medium-sized. Other nucleotide sequences from this sample produce the same CDR3. CDR3 in DNA: TGTGCCTGTGACACCATGGGGGATACCTCCTGGGACACCCGACAGATGTTTTTC. Amino acid sequence: CACDTMGDTSWDTRQMFF. The rearrangement joins TRDV2 to TRDJ3; 10 bases are a match to TRDD3. This CDR3 region has 18 residues. Losses at the gene ends were 0 bases for V and 0 bases for J; bases not matched to a gene: 1. The germline CDR1 and CDR2 sequences are GEAIGNYY and EKD.

Note on this clone: A far larger clone is one base from this, pointing to a likely read error. DNA of the CDR3: TGTGCCTGTGACTCCCTACTGGGGGATGCGCTCCCCGATAAACTCATCTTT. Protein sequence: CACDSLLGDALPDKLIF. This chain uses TRDV2 with TRDJ1, with 10 bases identical to TRDD3. The germline gives CDR1 GEAIGNYY, CDR2 EKD. The V segment lost 3 bases and the J segment 3 bases; nucleotides outside the gene matches: 12. The CDR3 runs 17 residues.

In the case of this clone: A far larger clone is one base from this, pointing to a likely read error. Other DNA sequences in this sample translate to the same CDR3. The V call is TRDV2, the J call TRDJ1, with 8 nucleotides matching TRDD3. From germline, CDR1 is GEAIGNYY and CDR2 EKD. There are 19 residues in the CDR3. CDR3 sequence reads: CACDTVAGGADLYTDKLIF. The CDR3 DNA is TGTGCCTGCGACACCGTAGCTGGGGGAGCCGACTTGTACACCGATAAACTCATCTTT.

This clone is termed large. V gene TRDV2 combines with J gene TRDJ3; D not certain. This CDR3 has 16 amino acids. The ends were cut back, 3 bases at V and 0 bases at J, with 8 bases in the middle. Germline V CDR1 and CDR2: GEAIGNYY, EKD. The CDR3 sequence is CACDAQDSWDTRQMFF. The DNA for the CDR3 is TGTGCCTGTGACGCCCAGGACTCCTGGGACACCCGACAGATGTTTTTC.

V and J are TRDV2 and TRDJ3; 11 positions match TRDD3. V was clipped by 4 bases and J by 0 bases; unmatched bases: 10. The CDR3 has 20 amino acids. Germline V gives CDR1 GEAIGNYY, CDR2 EKD. The CDR3 loop reads CACERLGDTRSSWDTRQMFF. The CDR3 bases are TGTGCCTGTGAAAGGCTGGGGGATACCCGAAGCTCCTGGGACACCCGACAGATGTTTTTC.

This clone was seen more than once but under ten times. This may come from a read error, since a much larger clone is one base off. This chain connects TRDV2 to TRDJ3; TRDD3 agrees at 8 bases. The germline gives CDR1 GEAIGNYY, CDR2 EKD. The CDR3 covers 23 residues. The CDR3 DNA is TGTGCCTGTGACACCGGATGGCCTACTGGGGGTCGGACCCCCTCCCGGGACACCCGACAGATGTTTTTC. This sequence encodes CACDTGWPTGGRTPSRDTRQMFF.

No V segment was called; the J segment is TRDJ1; the D call in the table, TRDD3, was not verified against the DNA. The CDR3 sequence is 20 residues long. The DNA of the CDR3 is TGTGCCTGTGACACCTTACTGGGGGATACTCCGGATCTTTACACCGATAAACTCATCTTT. Protein: CACDTLLGDTPDLYTDKLIF.

Points on this clone: The mismatch at residue 10 between this DNA's translation and the TCRdb protein of a much larger clone likely reflects a read error; the protein shown is translated from the DNA. The genes are TRDV2 and TRDJ1, with D tentatively TRDD2 (5 bases). V lost 0 bases, J lost 3 bases, and 22 bases lay in between. Germline V gene lookup returns CDR1 GEAIGNYY and CDR2 EKD. This CDR3 is 18 amino acids long. In DNA form, the CDR3 reads TGTGCCTGTGACACCGTTTCCTGGAGAGAGATAGACGCCGATAAACTCATCTTT. The encoded protein is CACDTVSWREIDADKLIF.

This clone showed up just a few times. The J gene is TRDJ3, the V gene TRDV2, with 12 bases fitting TRDD3. The germline V gene encodes CDR1 GEAIGNYY and CDR2 EKD. The CDR3 spans 21 residues. V dropped 3 bases and J dropped 0; count of bases not matched to a gene: 11. The CDR3 reads CACDSVLGDTKSSWDTRQMFF. The CDR3 nucleotides read TGTGCCTGTGACTCCGTACTGGGGGATACCAAGAGCTCCTGGGACACCCGACAGATGTTTTTC.

The V and J genes are TRDV2 and TRDJ1; TRDD3 matches 9 bases. This CDR3 is 20 amino acids long. The trim removed 0 bases at V and 0 bases at J, leaving 16 bases unmatched. The germline gives CDR1 GEAIGNYY, CDR2 EKD. Here the CDR3 DNA reads TGTGCCTGTGACACCGTTCGTACTGGGGGAGCCGACTTGTACACCGATAAACTCATCTTT. As protein: CACDTVRTGGADLYTDKLIF.

This clone came up a few times. A much larger clone lies a single base off, so this may be a read error. The identical CDR3 is also encoded by other nucleotide sequences in the sample. This rearrangement joins TRDV2 to TRDJ3; a weak D match, TRDD3 (5 bases). The V and J ends lost 0 bases and 1 base respectively, with 12 bases between them. Germline values: CDR1 GEAIGNYY, CDR2 EKD. CDR3 size: 18 residues. For the CDR3, the DNA is TGTGCCTGTGACACCGTGGGGAAAAGTTCCTGGGACACCCGACAGATGTTTTTC. This encodes CACDTVGKSSWDTRQMFF.

This clone has only a few counts. It may be a read error: a sequence one base away is much more abundant. This CDR3 is also generated by other DNA sequences in the sample. The V and J genes are TRDV2 and TRDJ1, with D uncertain. Germline CDR1 and CDR2: GEAIGNYY and EKD. CDR3 length: 14 amino acids. The CDR3 sequence: CACDILRNADKLIF. The CDR3 DNA is TGTGCCTGTGACATCTTACGGAACGCCGATAAGCTCATCTTT.

For the J gene the call is TRDJ1; the V gene lacks a call; TRDD3, the D gene given by the table, was not confirmed from the DNA. The CDR3 has 16 residues. The CDR3 DNA follows: TGTGCCTGTGACGGTTTGGGGGATACCAACACCGATAAACTCATCTTT. It is translated as CACDGLGDTNTDKLIF.

This chain's CDR3 is CACDNILGAADYVSRQMFF. In DNA form, the CDR3 reads TGTGCCTGTGACAACATACTGGGGGCCGCGGATTACGTATCCCGACAGATGTTTTTC. The V call is TRDV2, the J call TRDJ3, with TRDD3 matching over 8 bases. From germline, CDR1 is GEAIGNYY and CDR2 EKD. V was pared by 2 bases and J by 11 bases, with 19 bases of the junction left unmatched. The CDR3 loop spans 19 amino acids.

The V call is TRDV2, the J call TRDJ1; 12 nucleotides agree with TRDD3. The J gene, left out of TCRdb, was set here by checking the DNA against germline. Germline-derived CDR1 and CDR2 are GEAIGNYY and EKD. Trimming cost V 0 bases and J 3 bases; bases outside gene matches: 10. The CDR3 runs 18 residues. DNA for the CDR3: TGTGCCTGTGACACCGTGGGACTGGGGGATACAGCGGCCGATAAACTCATCTTT. It translates to CACDTVGLGDTAADKLIF.